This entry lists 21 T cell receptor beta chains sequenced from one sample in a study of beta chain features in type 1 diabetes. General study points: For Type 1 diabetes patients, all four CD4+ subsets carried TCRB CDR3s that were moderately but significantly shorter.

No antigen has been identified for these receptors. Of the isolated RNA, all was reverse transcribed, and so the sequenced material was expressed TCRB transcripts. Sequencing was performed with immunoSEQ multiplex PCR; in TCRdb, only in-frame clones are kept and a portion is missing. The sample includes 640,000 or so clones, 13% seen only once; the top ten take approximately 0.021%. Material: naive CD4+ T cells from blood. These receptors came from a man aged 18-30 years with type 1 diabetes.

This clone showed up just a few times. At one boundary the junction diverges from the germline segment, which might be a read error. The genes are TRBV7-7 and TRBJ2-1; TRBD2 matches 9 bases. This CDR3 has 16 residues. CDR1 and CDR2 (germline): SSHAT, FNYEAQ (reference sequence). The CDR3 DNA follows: TGTGCTAGCAGCTTAGAGGGACTAGCCCCTTACAATGAGCAGTTCTTC. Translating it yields CASSLEGLAPYNEQFF. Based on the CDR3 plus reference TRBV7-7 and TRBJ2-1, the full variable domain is GAGVSQSPRYKVTKRGQDVTLRCDPISSHATLYWYQQALGQGPEFLTYFNYEAQPDKSGLPSDRFSAERPEGSISTLTIQRTEQRDSAMYRCASSLEGLAPYNEQFFGPGTRLTVL.

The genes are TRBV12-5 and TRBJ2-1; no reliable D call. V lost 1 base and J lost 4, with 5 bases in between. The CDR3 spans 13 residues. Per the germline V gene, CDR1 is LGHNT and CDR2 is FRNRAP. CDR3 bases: TGTGCTAGTGGTTTGGGACTTTACAATGAGCAGTTCTTC. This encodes CASGLGLYNEQFF.

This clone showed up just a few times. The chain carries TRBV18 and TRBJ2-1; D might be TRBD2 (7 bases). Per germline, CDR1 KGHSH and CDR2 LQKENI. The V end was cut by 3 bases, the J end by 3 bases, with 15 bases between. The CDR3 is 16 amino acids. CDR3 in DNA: TGTGCCAGCTCACCTCCTTCGGGGGGCCTCTACAATGAGCAGTTCTTC. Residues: CASSPPSGGLYNEQFF.

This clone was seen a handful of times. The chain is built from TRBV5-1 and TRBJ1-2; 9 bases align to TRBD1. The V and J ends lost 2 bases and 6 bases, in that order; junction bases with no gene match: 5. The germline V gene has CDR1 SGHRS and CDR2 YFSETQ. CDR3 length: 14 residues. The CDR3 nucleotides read TGCGCCAGCAGCTTCCCCGGGACAGGGAATGGCTACACCTTC. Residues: CASSFPGTGNGYTF.

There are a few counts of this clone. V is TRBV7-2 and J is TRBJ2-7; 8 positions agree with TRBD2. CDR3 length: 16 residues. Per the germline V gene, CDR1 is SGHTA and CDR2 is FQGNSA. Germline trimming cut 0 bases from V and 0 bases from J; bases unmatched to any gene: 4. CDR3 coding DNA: TGTGCCAGCAGCTTAGCTGGCGGGGGGAACTCCTACGAGCAGTACTTC. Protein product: CASSLAGGGNSYEQYF.

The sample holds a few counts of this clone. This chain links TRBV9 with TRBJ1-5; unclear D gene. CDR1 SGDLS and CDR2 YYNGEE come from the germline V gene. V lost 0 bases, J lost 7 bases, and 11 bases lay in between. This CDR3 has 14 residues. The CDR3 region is CASSVAPSGQPQHF. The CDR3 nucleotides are TGTGCCAGCAGCGTAGCCCCCTCCGGGCAGCCCCAGCATTTT.

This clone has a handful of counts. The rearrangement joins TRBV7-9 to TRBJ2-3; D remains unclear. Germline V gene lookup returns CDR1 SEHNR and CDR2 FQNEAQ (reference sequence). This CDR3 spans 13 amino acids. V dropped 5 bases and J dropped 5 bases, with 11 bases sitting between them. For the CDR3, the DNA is TGTGCCAGCAGCCACACCCTTGAAGATACGCAGTATTTT. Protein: CASSHTLEDTQYF.

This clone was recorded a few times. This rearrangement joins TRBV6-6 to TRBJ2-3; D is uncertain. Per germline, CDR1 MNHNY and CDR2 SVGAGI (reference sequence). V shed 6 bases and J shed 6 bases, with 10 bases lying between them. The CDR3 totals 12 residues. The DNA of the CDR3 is TGTGCCAGCAGCCTAATGAGTGATACGCAGTATTTT. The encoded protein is CASSLMSDTQYF.

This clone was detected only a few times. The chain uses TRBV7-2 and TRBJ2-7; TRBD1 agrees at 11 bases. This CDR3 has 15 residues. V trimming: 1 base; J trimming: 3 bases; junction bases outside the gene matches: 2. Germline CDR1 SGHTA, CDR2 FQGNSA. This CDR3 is CASSLGGTGGYEQYF. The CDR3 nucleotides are TGTGCCAGCAGCTTAGGAGGGACAGGGGGCTACGAGCAGTACTTC.

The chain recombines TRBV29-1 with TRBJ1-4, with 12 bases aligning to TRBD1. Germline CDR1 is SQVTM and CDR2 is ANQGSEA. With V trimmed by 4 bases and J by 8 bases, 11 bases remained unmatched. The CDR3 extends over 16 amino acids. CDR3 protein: CSVVGGTGGAVEKLFF. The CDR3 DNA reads TGCAGCGTTGTCGGGGGGACAGGGGGCGCGGTGGAAAAACTGTTTTTT.

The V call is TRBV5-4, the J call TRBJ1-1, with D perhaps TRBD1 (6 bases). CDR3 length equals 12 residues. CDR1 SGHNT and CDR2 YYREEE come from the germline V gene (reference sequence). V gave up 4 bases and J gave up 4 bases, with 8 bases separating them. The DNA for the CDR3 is TGTGCCAGCAGCGGGGGGGCCACTGAAGCTTTCTTT. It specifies CASSGGATEAFF. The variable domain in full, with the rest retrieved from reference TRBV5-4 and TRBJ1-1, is ETGVTQSPTHLIKTRGQQVTLRCSSQSGHNTVSWYQQALGQGPQFIFQYYREEENGRGNFPPRFSGLQFPNYSSELNVNALELDDSALYLCASSGGATEAFFGQGTRLTVV.

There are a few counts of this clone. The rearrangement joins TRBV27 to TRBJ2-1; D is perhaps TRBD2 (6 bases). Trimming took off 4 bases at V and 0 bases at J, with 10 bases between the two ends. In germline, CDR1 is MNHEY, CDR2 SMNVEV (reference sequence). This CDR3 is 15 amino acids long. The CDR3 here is CASSWDFSSYNEQFF. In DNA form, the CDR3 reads TGTGCCAGCAGTTGGGACTTCAGCTCCTACAATGAGCAGTTCTTC.

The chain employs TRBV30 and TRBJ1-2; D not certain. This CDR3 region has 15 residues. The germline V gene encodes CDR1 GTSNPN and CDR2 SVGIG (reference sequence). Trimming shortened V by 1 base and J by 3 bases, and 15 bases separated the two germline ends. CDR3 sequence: CAWSGARNSHYGYTF. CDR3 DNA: TGTGCCTGGAGTGGGGCAAGGAACAGCCACTATGGCTACACCTTC.

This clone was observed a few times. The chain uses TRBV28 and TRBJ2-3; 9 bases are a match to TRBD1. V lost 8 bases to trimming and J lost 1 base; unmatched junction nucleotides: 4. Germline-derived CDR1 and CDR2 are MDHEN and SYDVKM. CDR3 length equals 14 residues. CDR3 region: CASHRGPRTDTQYF. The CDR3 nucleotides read TGTGCCAGCCACAGGGGGCCCCGCACAGATACGCAGTATTTT.

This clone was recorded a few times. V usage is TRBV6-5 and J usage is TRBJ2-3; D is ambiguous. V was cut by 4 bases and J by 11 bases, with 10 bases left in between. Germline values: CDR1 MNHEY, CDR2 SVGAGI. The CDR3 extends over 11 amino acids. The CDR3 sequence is CASSSPWGQYF. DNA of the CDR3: TGTGCCAGCAGTTCTCCCTGGGGGCAGTATTTT.

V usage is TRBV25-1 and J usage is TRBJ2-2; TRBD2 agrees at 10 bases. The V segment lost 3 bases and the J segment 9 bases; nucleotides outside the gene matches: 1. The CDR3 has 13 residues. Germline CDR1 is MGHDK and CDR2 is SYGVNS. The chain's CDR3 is CASSEGLARELFF. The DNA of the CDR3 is TGTGCCAGCAGTGAGGGACTAGCGAGGGAGCTGTTTTTT.

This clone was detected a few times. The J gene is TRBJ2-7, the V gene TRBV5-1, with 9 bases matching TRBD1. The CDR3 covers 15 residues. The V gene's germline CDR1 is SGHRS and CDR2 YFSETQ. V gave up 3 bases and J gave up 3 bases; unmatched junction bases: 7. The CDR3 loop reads CASSSAGTGHYEQYF. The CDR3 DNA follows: TGCGCCAGCAGCTCCGCCGGGACAGGGCACTACGAGCAGTACTTC. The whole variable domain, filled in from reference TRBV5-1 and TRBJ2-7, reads KAGVTQTPRYLIKTRGQQVTLSCSPISGHRSVSWYQQTPGQGLQFLFEYFSETQRNKGNFPGRFSGRQFSNSRSEMNVSTLELGDSALYLCASSSAGTGHYEQYFGPGTRLTVT.

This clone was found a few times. In DNA form, the CDR3 reads TGTGCCAGCAGCCCCTCAGGGGGAAACACCATATATTTT. It codes for CASSPSGGNTIYF. V usage is TRBV7-2 and J usage is TRBJ1-3, with TRBD1 as a possible D gene (5 bases). V was clipped by 5 bases and J by 4 bases, with 9 bases between them. CDR3 size: 13 residues. Germline assignment: CDR1 SGHTA and CDR2 FQGNSA.

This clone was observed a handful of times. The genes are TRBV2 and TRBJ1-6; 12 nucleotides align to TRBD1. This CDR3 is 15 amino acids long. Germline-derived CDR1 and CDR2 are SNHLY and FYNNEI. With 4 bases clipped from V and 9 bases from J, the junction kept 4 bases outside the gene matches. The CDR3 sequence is CASSGWDRGPSPLHF. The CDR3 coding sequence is TGTGCCAGCAGTGGGTGGGACAGGGGGCCTTCACCCCTCCACTTT.

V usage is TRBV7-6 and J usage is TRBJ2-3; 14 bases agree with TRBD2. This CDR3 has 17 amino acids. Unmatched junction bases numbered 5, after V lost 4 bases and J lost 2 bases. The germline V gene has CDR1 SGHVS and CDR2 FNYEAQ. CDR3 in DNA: TGTGCCAGCAGCTCGATGACTAGCGGGGGGGTCACAGATACGCAGTATTTT. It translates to CASSSMTSGGVTDTQYF. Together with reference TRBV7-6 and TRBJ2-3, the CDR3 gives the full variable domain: GAGVSQSPRYKVTKRGQDVALRCDPISGHVSLYWYRQALGQGPEFLTYFNYEAQQDKSGLPNDRFSAERPEGSISTLTIQRTEQRDSAMYRCASSSMTSGGVTDTQYFGPGTRLTVL.

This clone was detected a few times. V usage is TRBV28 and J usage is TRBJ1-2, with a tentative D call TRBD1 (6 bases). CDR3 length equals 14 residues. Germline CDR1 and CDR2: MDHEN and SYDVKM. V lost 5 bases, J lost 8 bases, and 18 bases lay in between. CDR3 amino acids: CASSPPEGVGGYTF. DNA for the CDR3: TGTGCCAGCAGTCCGCCTGAGGGGGTTGGAGGCTACACCTTC.